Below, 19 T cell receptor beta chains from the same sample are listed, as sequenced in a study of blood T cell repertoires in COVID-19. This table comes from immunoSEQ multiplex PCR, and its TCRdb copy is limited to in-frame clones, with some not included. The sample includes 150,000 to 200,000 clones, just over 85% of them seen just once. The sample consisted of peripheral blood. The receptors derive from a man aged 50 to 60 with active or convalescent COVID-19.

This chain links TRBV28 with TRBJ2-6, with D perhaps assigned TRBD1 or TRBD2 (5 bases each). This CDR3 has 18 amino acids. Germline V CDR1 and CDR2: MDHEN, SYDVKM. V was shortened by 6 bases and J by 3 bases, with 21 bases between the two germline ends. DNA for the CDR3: TGTGCCAGCAGCTTAGGGGAAGAGGGAACCTTTGGGGCCAACGTCCTGACTTTC. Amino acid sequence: CASSLGEEGTFGANVLTF.

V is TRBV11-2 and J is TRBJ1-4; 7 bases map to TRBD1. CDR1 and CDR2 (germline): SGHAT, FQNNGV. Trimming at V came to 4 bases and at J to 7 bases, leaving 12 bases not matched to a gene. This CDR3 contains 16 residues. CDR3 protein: CASSWTGGLSVEKLFF. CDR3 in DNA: TGTGCCAGCAGCTGGACAGGTGGCTTGAGCGTTGAAAAACTGTTTTTT.

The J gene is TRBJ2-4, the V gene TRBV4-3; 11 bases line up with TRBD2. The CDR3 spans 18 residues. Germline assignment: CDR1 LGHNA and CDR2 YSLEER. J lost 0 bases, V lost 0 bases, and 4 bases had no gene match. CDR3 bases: TGCGCCAGCAGCCAAGACGCTAGCGGGGGGCTAGCCAAAAACATTCAGTACTTC. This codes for CASSQDASGGLAKNIQYF.

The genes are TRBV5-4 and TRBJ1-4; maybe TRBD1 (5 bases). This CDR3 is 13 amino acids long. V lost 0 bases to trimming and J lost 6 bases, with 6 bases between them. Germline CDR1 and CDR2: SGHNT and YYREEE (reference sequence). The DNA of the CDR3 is TGTGCCAGCAGCTTGGAAGGGGATGAAAAACTGTTTTTT. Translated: CASSLEGDEKLFF.

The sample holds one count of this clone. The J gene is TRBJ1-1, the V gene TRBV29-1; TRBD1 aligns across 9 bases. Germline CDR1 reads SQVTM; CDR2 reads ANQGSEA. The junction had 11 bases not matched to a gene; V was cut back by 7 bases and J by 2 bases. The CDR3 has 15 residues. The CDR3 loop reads CSARVPGQGNTEAFF. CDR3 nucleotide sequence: TGCAGCGCCAGAGTACCGGGACAGGGTAACACTGAAGCTTTCTTT.

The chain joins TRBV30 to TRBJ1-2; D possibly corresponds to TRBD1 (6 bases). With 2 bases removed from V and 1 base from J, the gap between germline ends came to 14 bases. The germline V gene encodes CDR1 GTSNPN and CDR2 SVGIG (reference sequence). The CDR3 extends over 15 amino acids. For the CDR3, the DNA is TGTGCCTGGAGTACGCCCGTACAGGGTAACTATGGCTACACCTTC. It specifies CAWSTPVQGNYGYTF.

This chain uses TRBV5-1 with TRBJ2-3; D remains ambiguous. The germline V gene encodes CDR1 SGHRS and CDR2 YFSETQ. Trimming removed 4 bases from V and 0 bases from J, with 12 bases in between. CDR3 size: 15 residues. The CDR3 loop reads CASSVSMTSTDTQYF. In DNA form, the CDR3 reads TGCGCCAGCAGCGTGAGCATGACTAGCACAGATACGCAGTATTTT.

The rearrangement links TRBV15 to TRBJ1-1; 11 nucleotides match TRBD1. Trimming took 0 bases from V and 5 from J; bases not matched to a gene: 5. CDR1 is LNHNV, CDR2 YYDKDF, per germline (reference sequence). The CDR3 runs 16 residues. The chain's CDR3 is CATSRDSDRGRTEAFF. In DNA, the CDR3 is TGTGCCACCAGCAGAGATTCGGACAGGGGGCGGACTGAAGCTTTCTTT.

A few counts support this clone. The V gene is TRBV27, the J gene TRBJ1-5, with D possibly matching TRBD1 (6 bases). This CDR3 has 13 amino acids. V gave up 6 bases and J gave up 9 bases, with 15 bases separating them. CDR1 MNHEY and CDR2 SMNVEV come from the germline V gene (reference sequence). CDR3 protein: CASSPRQVMPQHF. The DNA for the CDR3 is TGTGCCAGCAGCCCTAGACAGGTGATGCCCCAGCATTTT.

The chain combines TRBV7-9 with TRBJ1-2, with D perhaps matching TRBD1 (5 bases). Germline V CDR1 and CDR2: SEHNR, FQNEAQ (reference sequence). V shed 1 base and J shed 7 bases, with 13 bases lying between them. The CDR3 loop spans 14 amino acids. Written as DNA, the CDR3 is TGTGCCAGCAGCTTAGAGGGACTGCCTACTGGCTACACCTTC. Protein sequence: CASSLEGLPTGYTF.

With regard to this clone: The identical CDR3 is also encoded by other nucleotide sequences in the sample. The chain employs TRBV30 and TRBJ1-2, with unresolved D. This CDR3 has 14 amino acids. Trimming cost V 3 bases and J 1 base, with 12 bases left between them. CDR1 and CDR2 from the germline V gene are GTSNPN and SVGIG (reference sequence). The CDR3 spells CAWSGEASNYGYTF. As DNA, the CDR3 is TGTGCCTGGAGCGGGGAGGCGAGTAACTATGGCTACACCTTC. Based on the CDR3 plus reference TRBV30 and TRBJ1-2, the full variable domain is SQTIHQWPATLVQPVGSPLSLECTVEGTSNPNLYWYRQAAGRGLQLLFYSVGIGQISSEVPQNLSASRPQDRQFILSSKKLLLSDSGFYLCAWSGEASNYGYTFGSGTRLTVV.

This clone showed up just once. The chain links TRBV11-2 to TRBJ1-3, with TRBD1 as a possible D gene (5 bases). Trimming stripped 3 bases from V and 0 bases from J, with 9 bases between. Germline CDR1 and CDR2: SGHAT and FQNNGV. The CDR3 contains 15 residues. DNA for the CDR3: TGTGCCAGCAGCTTGCAGGGTAACTCTGGAAACACCATATATTTT. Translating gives CASSLQGNSGNTIYF.

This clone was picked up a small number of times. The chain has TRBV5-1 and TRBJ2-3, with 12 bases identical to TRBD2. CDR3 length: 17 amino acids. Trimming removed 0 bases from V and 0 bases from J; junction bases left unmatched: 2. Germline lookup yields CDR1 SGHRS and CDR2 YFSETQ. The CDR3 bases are TGCGCCAGCAGCTTGGGGACTAGCGGGACTAGCACAGATACGCAGTATTTT. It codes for CASSLGTSGTSTDTQYF.

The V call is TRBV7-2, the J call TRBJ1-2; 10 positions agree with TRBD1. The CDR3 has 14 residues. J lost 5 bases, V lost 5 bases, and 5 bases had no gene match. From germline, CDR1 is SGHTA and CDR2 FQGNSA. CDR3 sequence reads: CASSQGQGTYGYTF. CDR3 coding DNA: TGTGCCAGCAGCCAGGGACAGGGGACATATGGCTACACCTTC.

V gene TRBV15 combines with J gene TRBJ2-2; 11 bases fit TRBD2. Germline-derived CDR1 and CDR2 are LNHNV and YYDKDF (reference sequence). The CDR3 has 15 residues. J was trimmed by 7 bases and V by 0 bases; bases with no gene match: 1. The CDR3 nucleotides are TGTGCCACCAGCAGAGAACTAGCGGGGGTCGGGGAGCTGTTTTTT. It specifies CATSRELAGVGELFF.

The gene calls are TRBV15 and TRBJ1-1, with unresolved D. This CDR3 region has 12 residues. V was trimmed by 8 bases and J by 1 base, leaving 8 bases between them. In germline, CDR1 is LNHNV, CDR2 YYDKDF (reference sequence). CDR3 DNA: TGTGCCACCGCTAGATCGAACACTGAAGCTTTCTTT. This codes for CATARSNTEAFF.

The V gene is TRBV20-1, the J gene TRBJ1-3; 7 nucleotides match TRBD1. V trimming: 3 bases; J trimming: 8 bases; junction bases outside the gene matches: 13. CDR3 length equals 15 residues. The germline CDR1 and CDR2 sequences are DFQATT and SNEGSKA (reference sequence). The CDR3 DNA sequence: TGCAGTGCTAGTGGTGCAGGGGGAACGGGGTACACCATATATTTT. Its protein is CSASGAGGTGYTIYF.

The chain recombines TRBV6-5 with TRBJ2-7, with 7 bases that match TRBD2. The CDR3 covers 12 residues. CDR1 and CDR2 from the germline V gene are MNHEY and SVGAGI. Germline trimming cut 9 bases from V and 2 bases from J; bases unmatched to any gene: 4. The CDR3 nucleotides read TGTGCCAGAAAGCGGGGTGCCTACGAGCAGTACTTC. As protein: CARKRGAYEQYF.

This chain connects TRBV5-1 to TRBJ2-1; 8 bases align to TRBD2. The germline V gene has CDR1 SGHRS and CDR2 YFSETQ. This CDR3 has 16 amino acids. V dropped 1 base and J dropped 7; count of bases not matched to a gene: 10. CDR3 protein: CASSLTPGLVNNEQFF. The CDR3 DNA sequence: TGCGCCAGCAGCTTGACCCCGGGACTAGTGAATAATGAGCAGTTCTTC. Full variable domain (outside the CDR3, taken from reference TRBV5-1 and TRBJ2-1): KAGVTQTPRYLIKTRGQQVTLSCSPISGHRSVSWYQQTPGQGLQFLFEYFSETQRNKGNFPGRFSGRQFSNSRSEMNVSTLELGDSALYLCASSLTPGLVNNEQFFGPGTRLTVL.